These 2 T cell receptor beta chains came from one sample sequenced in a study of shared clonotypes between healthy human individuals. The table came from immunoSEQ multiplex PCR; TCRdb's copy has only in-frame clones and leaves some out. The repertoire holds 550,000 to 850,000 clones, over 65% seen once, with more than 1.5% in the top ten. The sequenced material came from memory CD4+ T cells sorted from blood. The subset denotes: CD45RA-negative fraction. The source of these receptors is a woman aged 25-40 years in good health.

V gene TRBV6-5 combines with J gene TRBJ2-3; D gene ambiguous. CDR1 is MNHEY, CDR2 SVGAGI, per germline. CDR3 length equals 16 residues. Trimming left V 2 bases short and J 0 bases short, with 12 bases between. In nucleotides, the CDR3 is TGTGCCAGCAGTTACACGACTGCAGTTAGCACAGATACGCAGTATTTT. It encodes CASSYTTAVSTDTQYF.

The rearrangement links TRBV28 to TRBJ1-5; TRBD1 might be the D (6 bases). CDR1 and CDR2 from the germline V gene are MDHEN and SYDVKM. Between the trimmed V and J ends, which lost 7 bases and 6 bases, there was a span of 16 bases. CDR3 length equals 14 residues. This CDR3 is CASNIQGWSQPQHF. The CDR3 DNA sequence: TGTGCCAGCAACATACAGGGTTGGAGTCAGCCCCAGCATTTT. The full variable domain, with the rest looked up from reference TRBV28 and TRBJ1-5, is DVKVTQSSRYLVKRTGEKVFLECVQDMDHENMFWYRQDPGLGLRLIYFSYDVKMKEKGDIPEGYSVSREKKERFSLILESASTNQTSMYLCASNIQGWSQPQHFGDGTRLSIL.